Reported below is one TCR beta chain. Its antigen is currently unknown. The data were obtained in a study of monozygotic twins with inflammatory bowel disease. Study results and limitations: Healthy co-twins had higher TCRbeta inverse Simpson diversity than their IBD twins. Differing T cell subtypes remained indistinguishable.

With the 5' RACE reads reprocessed, TCRdb shows one record per CDR3 protein and no DNA. The sample has hundreds of thousands of distinct CDR3 sequences. The CDR3 totals 14 residues. The germline V gene encodes CDR1 LNHDA and CDR2 SQIVND (reference sequence). This chain uses TRBV19 with TRBJ1-1; TCRdb proposes TRBD1, but this gene call is untestable without DNA. The sequenced sample consisted of blood. This clonotype originated in a human donor with ulcerative colitis or Crohn's disease, or a healthy co-twin of an affected twin (not recorded which). The CDR3 here is CASSRQAVNTEAFF.